This T cell receptor (beta chain) stems from a study of blood T cell repertoires in COVID-19. Turning to the study itself: Sources were T cells, B-cell-depleted T cells, or PBMCs; the material itself was cDNA or gDNA.

After removal of 4 bases from V and 7 bases from J, the junction contained 12 bases not matched to a gene. CDR1 and CDR2 from the germline V gene are MNHNY and SVGAGI (reference sequence). CDR3 length: 16 residues. Authors' methods: Counts of nucleated cells, estimated from reference gene primer amplification, were obtained. Only in-frame clones appear in the TCRdb table, and some are missing; sequencing was by immunoSEQ multiplex PCR. That table furnishes V, J and clone size, whereas the DNA furnished D and trimming. Of about 140,000 clones in the sample, roughly 85% are singletons; the top ten hold approximately 3.6%.

The chain uses TRBV6-6 and TRBJ2-2, with 7 bases identical to TRBD1. The sample was peripheral blood. The source is a man aged 60 to 69 with acute or convalescent COVID-19. The CDR3: CASSSVQGSGVGELFF. The CDR3 DNA is TGTGCCAGCAGTTCAGTACAGGGGTCCGGGGTCGGGGAGCTGTTTTTT.